This T cell receptor (beta chain) was retrieved from a study of cytomegalovirus exposure and HLA in healthy donors. Worth noting for this clone: The antigen is not known.

CDR3 length: 16 amino acids. V trimming: 5 bases; J trimming: 2 bases; junction bases outside the gene matches: 4. Germline CDR1 is SGHAT and CDR2 is FQNNGV. Study-level points and caveats: Generally TCR sequences proved uncommon, though certain public TCRs appeared in numerous donors. Associated with HLA alleles at 0.05 false discovery rate in a later analysis were around 17,000 TCR beta sequences.

PCR amplification relied on 60 Vbeta primers (plus 13 Jbeta primers). Sequencing was performed with immunoSEQ multiplex PCR; in TCRdb, only in-frame clones are kept and a portion is missing. The table lists 70,000 or so clones, with approximately 5% in the top ten. The TCR originated in a man aged 35 to 55 in good health and CMV-seronegative. Sequencing was done on a sample of PBMCs. This chain uses TRBV11-2 with TRBJ2-5; TRBD2 matches 14 bases. CDR3 DNA: TGTGCCAGCAGCCCCAGACTAGCGGGGGGGCAAGAGACCCAGTACTTC. Translation gives CASSPRLAGGQETQYF.